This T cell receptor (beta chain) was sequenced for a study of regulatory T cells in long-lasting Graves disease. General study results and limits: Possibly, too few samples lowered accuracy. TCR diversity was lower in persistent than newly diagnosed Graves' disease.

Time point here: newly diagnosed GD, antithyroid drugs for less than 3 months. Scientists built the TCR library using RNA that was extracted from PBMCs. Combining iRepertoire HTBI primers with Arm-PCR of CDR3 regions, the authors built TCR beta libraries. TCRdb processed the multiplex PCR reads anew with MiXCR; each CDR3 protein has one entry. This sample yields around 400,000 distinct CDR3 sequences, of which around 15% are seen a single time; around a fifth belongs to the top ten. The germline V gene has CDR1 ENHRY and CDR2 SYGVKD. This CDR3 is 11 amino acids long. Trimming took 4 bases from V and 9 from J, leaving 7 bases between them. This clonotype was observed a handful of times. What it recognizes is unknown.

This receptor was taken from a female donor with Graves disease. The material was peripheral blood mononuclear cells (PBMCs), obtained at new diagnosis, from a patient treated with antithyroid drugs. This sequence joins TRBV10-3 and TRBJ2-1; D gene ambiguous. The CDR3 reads CAISGTGEQFF. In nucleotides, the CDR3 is TGTGCCATCAGTGGAACTGGTGAGCAGTTCTTC.